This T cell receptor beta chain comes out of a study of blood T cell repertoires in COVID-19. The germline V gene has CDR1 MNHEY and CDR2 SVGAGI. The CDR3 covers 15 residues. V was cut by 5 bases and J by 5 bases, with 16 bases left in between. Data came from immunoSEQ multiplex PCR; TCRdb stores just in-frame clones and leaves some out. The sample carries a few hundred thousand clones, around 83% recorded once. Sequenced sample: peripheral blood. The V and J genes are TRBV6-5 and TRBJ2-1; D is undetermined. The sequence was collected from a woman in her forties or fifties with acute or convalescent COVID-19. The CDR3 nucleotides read TGTGCCAGCAGTCTTACTATCCCCACTAACAATGAGCAGTTCTTC. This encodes CASSLTIPTNNEQFF.